Below are 27 T cell receptor beta chains sequenced from a single sample in a study of blood T cell repertoires in COVID-19 (dated by TCRdb to the early 2020s). Receptor libraries were prepared by the immunoSEQ multiplex PCR assay. This is the immuneACCESS table as TCRdb keeps it, with only in-frame sequences that have V and J called. A part of the clones is gone; compared with another copy, unresolved V genes explain less than half, and the rest is unexplained. The sample contains about 420,000 clones, roughly 90% of them found a single time. Together, the top ten hold approximately 0.92% of the sample. What was sequenced was peripheral blood. The receptors here all came from a man between 18 and 35 years old with COVID-19, enrolled during active disease.

This chain links TRBV30 with TRBJ1-1; 9 bases map to TRBD1. CDR3 length: 15 amino acids. Germline V gene sequence: CDR1 GTSNPN, CDR2 SVGIG (reference sequence). V lost 0 bases and J lost 6; bases outside the gene matches: 8. This CDR3 is CAWSVVGQGLAEAFF. CDR3 DNA: TGTGCCTGGAGTGTAGTAGGACAGGGGTTGGCTGAAGCTTTCTTT.

Notes on this clone: The identical CDR3 is also encoded by other nucleotide sequences in the sample. The CDR3 coding sequence is TGCGCCAGCAGCTTGGACCCCGGGGAAAAACTGTTTTTT. This encodes CASSLDPGEKLFF. The chain employs TRBV5-1 and TRBJ1-4; no clear D gene. The CDR3 length is 13 residues. The germline V gene encodes CDR1 SGHRS and CDR2 YFSETQ. V lost 0 bases and J lost 8, with 8 bases in between.

The V and J genes are TRBV27 and TRBJ2-7; 11 nucleotides agree with TRBD1. Germline V CDR1 and CDR2: MNHEY, SMNVEV (reference sequence). The V segment lost 3 bases and the J segment 7 bases; nucleotides outside the gene matches: 5. The CDR3 loop spans 14 amino acids. CDR3 nucleotide sequence: TGTGCCAGCAGTTTTGGACAGGGGGCGGGTGAGCAGTACTTC. It is translated as CASSFGQGAGEQYF.

The rearrangement joins TRBV15 to TRBJ1-3; tentative D call: TRBD1 (5 bases). The germline gives CDR1 LNHNV, CDR2 YYDKDF (reference sequence). Trimming took off 4 bases at V and 0 bases at J, with 13 bases between the two ends. The CDR3 is made up of 16 amino acids. The CDR3 reads CATSKRGSFSGNTIYF. The CDR3 coding sequence is TGTGCCACCAGCAAGCGGGGCAGTTTCTCTGGAAACACCATATATTTT.

V usage is TRBV5-4 and J usage is TRBJ2-5; the D gene is possibly TRBD2 (5 bases). The CDR3 covers 15 residues. V was pared by 0 bases and J by 2 bases, with 11 bases between. Germline CDR1 SGHNT, CDR2 YYREEE (reference sequence). CDR3 bases: TGTGCCAGCAGCTTGGACAGACTATTTCAAGAGACCCAGTACTTC. It translates to CASSLDRLFQETQYF.

Points on this clone: The junction departs from the called germline gene at one end, perhaps through a read error. This chain joins TRBV4-1 and TRBJ2-3; the match to TRBD2 covers 11 bases. Germline CDR1 MGHRA, CDR2 YSYEKL. CDR3 size: 14 residues. The CDR3 protein is CASSQEFSGRASNF. In DNA form, the CDR3 reads TGCGCCAGCAGCCAGGAATTTAGCGGGAGGGCCTCAAATTTT.

The J gene is TRBJ1-2, the V gene TRBV9, with a tentative D call TRBD1 (5 bases). Germline V gives CDR1 SGDLS, CDR2 YYNGEE. With 3 bases removed from V and 4 bases from J, the gap between germline ends came to 16 bases. The CDR3 spans 15 residues. Here the CDR3 reads CASSAQGGFGYGYTF. CDR3 bases: TGTGCCAGCAGCGCGCAGGGTGGTTTCGGCTATGGCTACACCTTC.

V usage is TRBV2 and J usage is TRBJ1-2; 8 positions agree with TRBD1. The germline V gene encodes CDR1 SNHLY and CDR2 FYNNEI. This CDR3 spans 13 amino acids. The V gene end was trimmed by 7 bases and the J gene end by 6 bases; junction bases not matched to a gene: 7. The CDR3 spells CASTRTGMDGYTF. In nucleotides, the CDR3 is TGTGCCAGCACAAGGACAGGGATGGATGGCTACACCTTC. The whole variable domain, remainder taken from reference TRBV2 and TRBJ1-2, is EPEVTQTPSHQVTQMGQEVILRCVPISNHLYFYWYRQILGQKVEFLVSFYNNEISEKSEIFDDQFSVERPDGSNFTLKIRSTKLEDSAMYFCASTRTGMDGYTFGSGTRLTVV.

This clone was seen once. Written as DNA, the CDR3 is TGCAGCGTGACAGGAATGAACACCGGGGAGCTGTTTTTT. Protein: CSVTGMNTGELFF. The chain combines TRBV29-1 with TRBJ2-2, with a possible D match to TRBD1 (6 bases). Germline lookup yields CDR1 SQVTM and CDR2 ANQGSEA. Trimming cost V 6 bases and J 1 base, with 9 bases left between them. The CDR3 spans 13 residues.

This clone appeared a few times. This sequence joins TRBV7-9 and TRBJ2-7; 10 bases align to TRBD2. J gave up 2 bases and V 4 bases, and 5 bases lay outside the gene matches. There are 15 residues in the CDR3. Germline CDR1 SEHNR, CDR2 FQNEAQ (reference sequence). The CDR3 spells CASSSLAGATYEQYF. CDR3 DNA sequence: TGTGCCAGCAGCTCCCTAGCGGGGGCAACCTACGAGCAGTACTTC.

The chain joins TRBV6-5 to TRBJ1-5, with D possibly being TRBD1 (6 bases). This CDR3 contains 15 residues. The V gene's germline CDR1 is MNHEY and CDR2 SVGAGI. V dropped 6 bases and J dropped 2 bases, with 14 bases sitting between them. The CDR3 region has the DNA TGTGCCAGCAGAAAAACAGGGAGCGGCAATCAGCCCCAGCATTTT. Amino acids: CASRKTGSGNQPQHF.

The V and J genes are TRBV4-1 and TRBJ1-6; unclear D gene. The ends were cut back, 9 bases at V and 9 bases at J, with 18 bases in the middle. CDR3 size: 14 residues. The germline gives CDR1 MGHRA, CDR2 YSYEKL. The chain's CDR3 is CARNFLMGSSPLHF. CDR3 coding DNA: TGCGCCAGGAACTTCTTGATGGGGAGTTCACCCCTCCACTTT.

V gene TRBV6-5 combines with J gene TRBJ1-3, with D hard to call. V was pared by 2 bases and J by 2 bases, with 7 bases between. Per the germline V gene, CDR1 is MNHEY and CDR2 is SVGAGI. The CDR3 totals 14 residues. The CDR3 sequence: CASSYGQAGNTIYF. The DNA of the CDR3 is TGTGCCAGCAGTTACGGGCAGGCTGGAAACACCATATATTTT.

The V and J genes are TRBV19 and TRBJ2-7, with D maybe TRBD1 (6 bases). The CDR3 totals 15 residues. Trimming cost V 3 bases and J 3 bases, with 15 bases left between them. Germline CDR1 is LNHDA and CDR2 is SQIVND (reference sequence). In DNA, the CDR3 is TGTGCCAGTAGTATCGGTAATACAGGGAACTACGAGCAGTACTTC. This sequence encodes CASSIGNTGNYEQYF.

The chain employs TRBV9 and TRBJ1-2; possibly TRBD1 for D (5 bases). Germline assignment: CDR1 SGDLS and CDR2 YYNGEE. Trimming left V 0 bases short and J 5 bases short, with 14 bases between. The CDR3 spans 15 residues. Here the CDR3 DNA reads TGTGCCAGCAGCGTAGAGGAGGGAAAGGGGTATGGCTACACCTTC. Translated, it gives CASSVEEGKGYGYTF.

This clone was counted between two and nine times. The genes are TRBV12-3 or TRBV12-4 and TRBJ1-1; no firm D call. The CDR3 contains 12 residues. Trimming took 3 bases from V and 8 from J, leaving 10 bases between them. CDR3 bases: TGTGCCAGCAGTTTTACAGCATCGGAAGCTTTCTTT. Translation gives CASSFTASEAFF.

The chain joins TRBV24-1 to TRBJ2-7; 7 nucleotides agree with TRBD1. Trimming took 6 bases from V and 4 from J; bases not matched to a gene: 5. CDR3 size: 13 residues. Germline values: CDR1 KGHDR, CDR2 SFDVKD. CDR3 nucleotide sequence: TGTGCCACCAGTCCCAGGGGGACGTACGAGCAGTACTTC. Encoded protein: CATSPRGTYEQYF.

This rearrangement joins TRBV14 to TRBJ2-1; 13 bases agree with TRBD2. CDR3 length equals 16 residues. V lost 3 bases, J lost 8 bases, and 7 bases stayed unmatched. From germline, CDR1 is SGHDN and CDR2 FVKESK. As DNA, the CDR3 is TGTGCCAGCAGCCATTCGGGACTAGCGGGAAGGGATGAGCAGTTCTTC. This encodes CASSHSGLAGRDEQFF.

This clone has only one observation. The chain couples TRBV30 to TRBJ2-6, with 7 bases fitting TRBD2. Germline V gives CDR1 GTSNPN, CDR2 SVGIG (reference sequence). The CDR3 consists of 16 residues. The V gene end was trimmed by 8 bases and the J gene end by 2 bases; junction bases not matched to a gene: 12. The CDR3: CAGLGGRIPGANVLTF. The CDR3 coding sequence is TGTGCCGGATTAGGCGGGAGAATCCCTGGGGCCAACGTCCTGACTTTC.

The rearrangement uses TRBV19 and TRBJ2-3; the match to TRBD2 covers 8 bases. The germline CDR1 and CDR2 sequences are LNHDA and SQIVND (reference sequence). Trimming at V came to 11 bases and at J to 5 bases, leaving 12 bases not matched to a gene. The CDR3 runs to 14 residues. CDR3 residues: CAAKQAGELDTQYF. The CDR3 nucleotides are TGTGCCGCCAAGCAAGCGGGGGAGTTAGATACGCAGTATTTT.

The chain carries TRBV9 and TRBJ2-2, with 11 bases matching TRBD2. The CDR3 is 16 residues long. Germline V gene data show CDR1 as SGDLS and CDR2 as YYNGEE. J lost 5 bases, V lost 2 bases, and 5 bases had no gene match. The CDR3 DNA reads as TGTGCCAGCAGCGTTAGACTAGCGGGGTGGACCGGGGAGCTGTTTTTT. Its protein is CASSVRLAGWTGELFF.

This chain links TRBV11-2 with TRBJ1-3; D is unresolved. V dropped 1 base and J dropped 6 bases, with 7 bases sitting between them. The germline CDR1 and CDR2 sequences are SGHAT and FQNNGV. The CDR3 is 13 amino acids. CDR3 region: CASSLGPSNTIYF. The DNA for the CDR3 is TGTGCCAGCAGCTTAGGGCCCTCAAACACCATATATTTT.

Remarks on this clone: Other nucleotide sequences in the sample specify the same CDR3. The chain has TRBV7-3 and TRBJ2-3, with D unresolved. The CDR3 is made up of 13 amino acids. Trimming removed 1 base at V and 6 bases at J, with 8 bases between. The germline V gene encodes CDR1 SGHTA and CDR2 FQGTGA. Here the CDR3 reads CASSLILGDTQYF. In DNA form, the CDR3 reads TGTGCCAGCAGCTTAATTCTCGGGGATACGCAGTATTTT. The variable domain in full, completed from reference TRBV7-3 and TRBJ2-3, reads GAGVSQTPSNKVTEKGKYVELRCDPISGHTALYWYRQSLGQGPEFLIYFQGTGAADDSGLPNDRFFAVRPEGSVSTLKIQRTERGDSAVYLCASSLILGDTQYFGPGTRLTVL.

CDR3 coding DNA: TGTGCCAGCAGGCCACGACAGGGGCCCTATGGCTACACCTTC. Translating gives CASRPRQGPYGYTF. The chain combines TRBV2 with TRBJ1-2, with 8 bases aligning to TRBD1. The length of the CDR3 is 14 residues. The J segment lost 4 bases and the V segment lost 6 bases, leaving 7 bases of the junction unmatched. CDR1 is SNHLY and CDR2 is FYNNEI in the germline V gene.

This chain connects TRBV2 to TRBJ1-2; a weak D match, TRBD1 (6 bases). The CDR3 is 13 amino acids. Germline CDR1 and CDR2: SNHLY and FYNNEI. Trimming took off 5 bases at V and 8 bases at J, with 15 bases between the two ends. CDR3 nucleotide sequence: TGTGCCAGCAGTACCGGGACAATTAAAGGCTACACCTTC. Residues: CASSTGTIKGYTF.

This chain links TRBV19 with TRBJ1-5; 8 bases are a match to TRBD1. With 7 bases clipped from V and 7 bases from J, the junction kept 12 bases outside the gene matches. CDR1 is LNHDA and CDR2 is SQIVND in the germline V gene (reference sequence). This CDR3 has 15 amino acids. The CDR3 reads CASTLGQGLGQPQHF. Written as DNA, the CDR3 is TGTGCCAGTACCCTCGGACAGGGATTAGGACAGCCCCAGCATTTT. The variable domain in full, completed from reference TRBV19 and TRBJ1-5, reads DGGITQSPKYLFRKEGQNVTLSCEQNLNHDAMYWYRQDPGQGLRLIYYSQIVNDFQKGDIAEGYSVSREKKESFPLTVTSAQKNPTAFYLCASTLGQGLGQPQHFGDGTRLSIL.

The rearrangement joins TRBV5-4 to TRBJ2-2; D gene ambiguous. The V gene lost 2 bases and the J gene lost 5 bases, with 13 bases spanning the gap. The CDR3 contains 15 residues. Germline V lookup: CDR1 SGHNT, CDR2 YYREEE (reference sequence). Written as DNA, the CDR3 is TGTGCCAGCAGCTTCGATCACACAGTGACCGGGGAGCTGTTTTTT. It is translated as CASSFDHTVTGELFF.